The 20 T cell receptor beta chains given below trace back to one sample, sequenced in a study of technical replicates of blood from a few donors. Only in-frame clones appear in the TCRdb table, and some are missing; sequencing was by immunoSEQ multiplex PCR. The sample yields tens of thousands of clones, 93% seen once. The sample comprised T cells isolated from PBMCs. Every receptor here comes from a human donor in good health.

The chain employs TRBV4-2 and TRBJ1-2; weak D call: TRBD1 (5 bases). The CDR3 has 14 amino acids. The germline V and J ends were trimmed by 0 bases and 6 bases, with 11 bases remaining between them. Looked up from germline, CDR1 is LGHNA and CDR2 is YNFKEQ. In nucleotides, the CDR3 is TGTGCCAGCAGCCAAGAGACAGTTTTTCATGGCTACACCTTC. The encoded protein is CASSQETVFHGYTF.

V is TRBV20-1 and J is TRBJ2-1, with D perhaps matching TRBD2 (6 bases). V was cut by 6 bases and J by 15 bases, with 9 bases left in between. This CDR3 is built from 8 residues. Per germline, CDR1 DFQATT and CDR2 SNEGSKA (reference sequence). The CDR3 protein is CSAGEVFF. CDR3 bases: TGCAGTGCAGGGGAGGTGTTCTTC.

V is TRBV6-1 and J is TRBJ2-7, with 8 bases that match TRBD2. Trimming at V came to 3 bases and at J to 3 bases, leaving 4 bases not matched to a gene. The germline V gene encodes CDR1 MNHNS and CDR2 SASEGT. The CDR3 length is 14 residues. The CDR3 spells CASSEGTSHYEQYF. In DNA form, the CDR3 reads TGTGCCAGCAGTGAGGGGACTAGTCACTACGAGCAGTACTTC.

The CDR3 sequence: CASSTGGPNQPQHF. In DNA, the CDR3 is TGTGCCAGTAGTACCGGGGGTCCCAATCAGCCCCAGCATTTT. The chain is built from TRBV19 and TRBJ1-5, with a possible D match to TRBD1 (5 bases). The CDR3 is made up of 14 amino acids. The germline V gene encodes CDR1 LNHDA and CDR2 SQIVND (reference sequence). V was trimmed by 4 bases and J by 3 bases, leaving 10 bases between them.

The chain couples TRBV7-2 to TRBJ2-7; D is perhaps TRBD1 (5 bases). Germline CDR1 and CDR2: SGHTA and FQGNSA. Trimming stripped 5 bases from V and 4 bases from J, with 15 bases between. The CDR3 runs to 14 residues. The CDR3 nucleotides are TGTGCCAGCAGCCCTCATCCAGGGTGGTACGAGCAGTACTTC. Its translation is CASSPHPGWYEQYF.

This chain joins TRBV9 and TRBJ1-1, with D perhaps TRBD1 (5 bases). CDR1 SGDLS and CDR2 YYNGEE come from the germline V gene. Trimming removed 0 bases at V and 10 bases at J, with 16 bases between. This CDR3 spans 14 amino acids. The CDR3 bases are TGTGCCAGCAGCGTAGAGGTGGGTCGGGACTTAGCTTTCTTT. This codes for CASSVEVGRDLAFF.

The chain uses TRBV5-6 and TRBJ1-5; the D is unclear. Deletions cut 1 base from V and 1 base from J, with 9 bases between. The germline V gene encodes CDR1 SGHDT and CDR2 YYEEEE. This CDR3 is 15 amino acids long. Here the CDR3 DNA reads TGTGCCAGCAGCTTGTGGAGGAAAAGCAATCAGCCCCAGCATTTT. This sequence encodes CASSLWRKSNQPQHF.

This clone has only one observation. The rearrangement joins TRBV7-9 to TRBJ1-2; weak D call: TRBD1 (6 bases). Germline V gives CDR1 SEHNR, CDR2 FQNEAQ (reference sequence). Between the trimmed V and J ends, which lost 0 bases and 8 bases, there was a span of 10 bases. The CDR3 runs to 13 residues. Here the CDR3 DNA reads TGTGCCAGCAGCTTAGCGAACAGGGTGGGCTACACCTTC. Translation: CASSLANRVGYTF.

This rearrangement joins TRBV6-1 to TRBJ1-3, with no clear D. Trimming removed 2 bases at V and 2 bases at J, with 13 bases between. The germline gives CDR1 MNHNS, CDR2 SASEGT. This CDR3 spans 16 amino acids. CDR3 sequence reads: CASSENQYGAGNTIYF. DNA of the CDR3: TGTGCCAGCAGTGAAAATCAGTATGGAGCTGGAAACACCATATATTTT.

The chain has TRBV4-1 and TRBJ1-2; TRBD1 agrees at 9 bases. Germline CDR1 MGHRA, CDR2 YSYEKL. This CDR3 region has 15 residues. The trim removed 4 bases at V and 2 bases at J, leaving 5 bases unmatched. The CDR3 here is CASSLGQGINYGYTF. Here the CDR3 DNA reads TGCGCCAGCAGCCTCGGACAGGGGATAAACTATGGCTACACCTTC.

CDR3 nucleotides: TGTGCCAGCGGGCCGCCGTGGTACTACGAGCAGTACTTC. It specifies CASGPPWYYEQYF. V gene TRBV7-9 combines with J gene TRBJ2-7; D is uncertain. Between the trimmed V and J ends, which lost 8 bases and 3 bases, there was a span of 14 bases. This CDR3 spans 13 amino acids. In germline, CDR1 is SEHNR, CDR2 FQNEAQ (reference sequence).

This chain uses TRBV6-4 with TRBJ2-3; D is perhaps TRBD2 (6 bases). CDR3 size: 15 residues. The V end lost 6 bases, the J end lost 4 bases, and 17 bases lay between the germline ends. CDR1 is MRHNA, CDR2 SNTAGT, per germline. The CDR3 loop is CASRGSGGASDTQYF. The DNA for the CDR3 is TGTGCCAGCAGGGGTAGCGGTGGGGCCTCAGATACGCAGTATTTT.

The genes are TRBV30 and TRBJ1-1, with 8 bases lining up with TRBD1. Losses at the gene ends were 2 bases for V and 4 bases for J; bases not matched to a gene: 12. The CDR3 is made up of 16 amino acids. The germline CDR1 and CDR2 sequences are GTSNPN and SVGIG (reference sequence). CDR3 coding DNA: TGTGCCTGGAGTACACAGGGGGTGAGGCAAGTCACTGAAGCTTTCTTT. Amino acids: CAWSTQGVRQVTEAFF.

The gene calls are TRBV14 and TRBJ2-2; TRBD1 aligns across 7 bases. The V gene end was trimmed by 1 base and the J gene end by 5 bases; junction bases not matched to a gene: 10. Per the germline V gene, CDR1 is SGHDN and CDR2 is FVKESK. This CDR3 has 17 residues. The CDR3: CASSQVRTGPGTGELFF. DNA for the CDR3: TGTGCCAGCAGCCAAGTTCGGACAGGCCCAGGGACCGGGGAGCTGTTTTTT.

The genes are TRBV4-1 and TRBJ2-1, with D maybe TRBD2 (6 bases). CDR3 size: 16 residues. Germline-derived CDR1 and CDR2 are MGHRA and YSYEKL. Trimming stripped 4 bases from V and 1 base from J, with 14 bases between. The CDR3 DNA follows: TGCGCCAGCAGCCTAGGTGCGGGGAGATCCTACAATGAGCAGTTCTTC. Amino acids: CASSLGAGRSYNEQFF.

The rearrangement joins TRBV19 to TRBJ1-2, with D unresolved. Trimming took 0 bases from V and 2 from J, leaving 10 bases between them. CDR3 length equals 15 residues. Germline-derived CDR1 and CDR2 are LNHDA and SQIVND (reference sequence). CDR3 protein: CASSIETAYNYGYTF. The CDR3 DNA sequence: TGTGCCAGTAGTATAGAAACAGCTTACAACTATGGCTACACCTTC.

This chain uses TRBV28 with TRBJ1-5, with D hard to call. CDR1 and CDR2 from the germline V gene are MDHEN and SYDVKM. The length of the CDR3 is 12 residues. V lost 5 bases and J lost 7, with 9 bases in between. The CDR3 protein is CASSPSGQPQHF. CDR3 sequence (DNA): TGTGCCAGCAGTCCCTCGGGACAGCCCCAGCATTTT.

The chain employs TRBV27 and TRBJ2-1; D possibly corresponds to TRBD2 (5 bases). The CDR3 sequence is 16 residues long. CDR1 is MNHEY and CDR2 is SMNVEV in the germline V gene (reference sequence). Trimming pared 3 bases from V and 7 bases from J, leaving 19 bases between. Here the CDR3 DNA reads TGTGCCAGCAGTTTTTCCCGGGATCTTGCCCTTAATGAGCAGTTCTTC. Its translation: CASSFSRDLALNEQFF.

The chain carries TRBV21-1 and TRBJ1-1. TRBV21-1 is a pseudogene segment. The CDR3 runs to 14 residues. The CDR3 DNA sequence: TGTGCCGGTATTCGGGGGAGGATGAACACTGAAGCTTTCTTT. Protein: CAGIRGRMNTEAFF.

The CDR3 here is CASSLDGADTQYF. The CDR3 DNA follows: TGTGCCAGCAGCTTAGACGGGGCAGATACGCAGTATTTT. The genes are TRBV7-9 and TRBJ2-3; D is possibly TRBD2 (5 bases). The CDR3 is 13 amino acids. Trimming took 1 base from V and 4 from J, leaving 6 bases between them. Germline values: CDR1 SEHNR, CDR2 FQNEAQ (reference sequence). The complete variable domain, with remaining parts taken from reference TRBV7-9 and TRBJ2-3, reads DTGVSQNPRHKITKRGQNVTFRCDPISEHNRLYWYRQTLGQGPEFLTYFQNEAQLEKSRLLSDRFSAERPKGSFSTLEIQRTEQGDSAMYLCASSLDGADTQYFGPGTRLTVL.